Listed here are 21 T cell receptor beta chains from one sample, sequenced in a study of blood T cell repertoires in COVID-19. TCRdb keeps only in-frame clones here, not all; method: immunoSEQ multiplex PCR. The data show approximately 84,000 clones, approximately 87% seen once. Sequenced input: peripheral blood. The receptors originated from a human donor in a cohort sampled during active COVID-19.

This rearrangement joins TRBV15 to TRBJ2-7; TRBD2 is a possible D gene (5 bases). This CDR3 comprises 13 residues. Trimming took 0 bases from V and 2 from J, leaving 5 bases between them. From germline, CDR1 is LNHNV and CDR2 YYDKDF (reference sequence). The CDR3 reads CATSREGAYEQYF. DNA of the CDR3: TGTGCCACCAGCAGAGAGGGAGCCTACGAGCAGTACTTC.

The chain joins TRBV5-1 to TRBJ2-5; no clear D gene. V was clipped by 1 base and J by 3 bases, with 13 bases between them. The germline CDR1 and CDR2 sequences are SGHRS and YFSETQ. The CDR3 spans 15 residues. CDR3 residues: CASSLSPRREETQYF. The CDR3 DNA sequence: TGCGCCAGCAGCTTGTCCCCCCGCCGGGAAGAGACCCAGTACTTC. The full variable domain, in which reference TRBV5-1 and TRBJ2-5 provide the parts outside the CDR3, is KAGVTQTPRYLIKTRGQQVTLSCSPISGHRSVSWYQQTPGQGLQFLFEYFSETQRNKGNFPGRFSGRQFSNSRSEMNVSTLELGDSALYLCASSLSPRREETQYFGPGTRLLVL.

The chain combines TRBV24-1 with TRBJ2-5, with D perhaps matching TRBD1 (6 bases). Germline lookup yields CDR1 KGHDR and CDR2 SFDVKD. Trimming took off 3 bases at V and 4 bases at J, with 11 bases between the two ends. The CDR3 is 14 residues long. CDR3 region: CATSDTGRSETQYF. CDR3 DNA sequence: TGTGCCACCAGTGATACAGGGCGGTCAGAGACCCAGTACTTC.

As to this clone: This same CDR3 is encoded by further DNA sequences in the sample. The V call is TRBV6-2 or TRBV6-3, the J call TRBJ2-1; 11 bases are a match to TRBD1. The CDR3 spans 15 residues. CDR1 and CDR2 from the germline V gene are MNHEY and SVGEGT. V shed 4 bases, J shed 6 bases, and the junction held 5 bases outside the gene matches. The DNA for the CDR3 is TGTGCCAGCAGTTCAGGGACAGGGGGTTTCAATGAGCAGTTCTTC. This translates into CASSSGTGGFNEQFF.

In its sample, this clone was seen a few times. The V gene is TRBV9, the J gene TRBJ1-3, with 7 bases identical to TRBD1. Germline V CDR1 and CDR2: SGDLS, YYNGEE. The CDR3 is made up of 14 amino acids. V dropped 0 bases and J dropped 5; count of bases not matched to a gene: 2. The CDR3 DNA sequence: TGTGCCAGCAGCGTAGAGGGGGCTAGAAACACCATATATTTT. Translated: CASSVEGARNTIYF.

V usage is TRBV5-6 and J usage is TRBJ1-4; TRBD1 matches 7 bases. V lost 5 bases and J lost 7; bases outside the gene matches: 2. CDR3 size: 12 residues. Germline V gives CDR1 SGHDT, CDR2 YYEEEE. The CDR3 DNA follows: TGTGCCAGCAGAGGGGGCGGTGAAAAACTGTTTTTT. Translation: CASRGGGEKLFF.

The chain has TRBV6-2 or TRBV6-3 and TRBJ1-1, with 8 nucleotides matching TRBD1. Germline-derived CDR1 and CDR2 are MNHEY and SVGEGT. This CDR3 is 15 amino acids long. V shed 2 bases and J 5 bases; nucleotides not matched to a gene: 7. CDR3 sequence (DNA): TGTGCCAGCAGTTACAGCCGGGACAGGATTACTGAAGCTTTCTTT. This sequence encodes CASSYSRDRITEAFF.

The chain has TRBV20-1 and TRBJ1-2; TRBD1 aligns across 9 bases. V lost 3 bases and J lost 0; bases outside the gene matches: 8. Looked up from germline, CDR1 is DFQATT and CDR2 is SNEGSKA (reference sequence). The CDR3 is 16 residues long. The CDR3 loop reads CSASSQGAASNYGYTF. The DNA for the CDR3 is TGCAGTGCTAGTTCACAGGGGGCGGCTTCTAACTATGGCTACACCTTC.

V is TRBV4-1 and J is TRBJ2-1, with D uncertain. Trimming removed 1 base from V and 4 bases from J, with 11 bases in between. Looked up from germline, CDR1 is MGHRA and CDR2 is YSYEKL. The CDR3 is 15 amino acids. The CDR3 loop is CASSQAARAYNEQFF. In DNA, the CDR3 is TGCGCCAGCAGCCAAGCGGCTAGAGCGTACAATGAGCAGTTCTTC.

This chain links TRBV5-4 with TRBJ2-2; D gene unclear. The CDR3 has 13 residues. V lost 0 bases and J 6 bases, leaving 6 bases between the germline ends. Germline lookup yields CDR1 SGHNT and CDR2 YYREEE (reference sequence). The DNA for the CDR3 is TGTGCCAGCAGCTTGGGCCAGGCCGGGGAGCTGTTTTTT. Amino acids: CASSLGQAGELFF.

This clone was detected a few times. The CDR3, as DNA: TGTGCCATCAGTGAGTTGGCTAGCGGTCTCTACAATGAGCAGTTCTTC. Protein product: CAISELASGLYNEQFF. The chain has TRBV10-3 and TRBJ2-1, with 7 bases lining up with TRBD2. This CDR3 is 16 amino acids long. J gave up 3 bases and V 1 base, and 6 bases lay outside the gene matches. Germline V gene lookup returns CDR1 ENHRY and CDR2 SYGVKD.

This clone showed up just once. The rearrangement links TRBV7-2 to TRBJ1-4; 9 nucleotides align to TRBD1. Germline V gene sequence: CDR1 SGHTA, CDR2 FQGNSA. CDR3 length: 15 residues. The junction had 6 bases not matched to a gene; V was cut back by 5 bases and J by 5 bases. The CDR3 DNA is TGTGCCAGCAGCCCACGGACAGGGGAAAATGAAAAACTGTTTTTT. Its translation: CASSPRTGENEKLFF.

This clone was seen a handful of times. The chain combines TRBV7-9 with TRBJ2-5, with 8 bases identical to TRBD1. Trimming cost V 3 bases and J 4 bases; bases outside gene matches: 13. CDR3 size: 17 residues. Germline CDR1 and CDR2: SEHNR and FQNEAQ (reference sequence). The CDR3 is CASSFTLQTGTGETQYF. The CDR3 bases are TGTGCCAGCAGCTTCACTCTCCAGACAGGGACAGGAGAGACCCAGTACTTC.

The V call is TRBV2, the J call TRBJ2-6; tentatively, D is TRBD1 (5 bases). V was trimmed by 7 bases and J by 3 bases, leaving 25 bases between them. CDR3 length: 19 amino acids. The germline V gene encodes CDR1 SNHLY and CDR2 FYNNEI. CDR3 sequence: CASIGLAGSPSGGANVLTF. Written as DNA, the CDR3 is TGTGCCAGCATTGGTTTGGCAGGGTCTCCCTCGGGTGGGGCCAACGTCCTGACTTTC.

The chain employs TRBV24-1 and TRBJ2-7; TRBD2 matches at 7 bases. V lost 4 bases and J lost 2; bases outside the gene matches: 10. The length of the CDR3 is 16 residues. Germline values: CDR1 KGHDR, CDR2 SFDVKD. CDR3 nucleotide sequence: TGTGCCACCAGTGACCACCGGGCTAGCGGTCCCTACGAGCAGTACTTC. Its protein is CATSDHRASGPYEQYF.

The V gene is TRBV6-6, the J gene TRBJ1-2; D uncertain. CDR3 length equals 13 residues. The ends were cut back, 2 bases at V and 7 bases at J, with 11 bases in the middle. The germline V gene has CDR1 MNHNY and CDR2 SVGAGI (reference sequence). The CDR3 nucleotides are TGTGCCAGCAGTTACAGCAGGTCGGCTGGCTACACCTTC. Amino acid sequence: CASSYSRSAGYTF.

This rearrangement joins TRBV5-1 to TRBJ2-3, with TRBD1 identical over 7 bases. CDR3 length: 17 residues. The ends lost 4 bases at V and 1 base at J; junction bases unmatched: 12. CDR1 is SGHRS and CDR2 is YFSETQ in the germline V gene. The CDR3 DNA reads TGCGCCAGCAGCATCGGAACGGGACAGTGGGGCACAGATACGCAGTATTTT. Translating gives CASSIGTGQWGTDTQYF.

The chain has TRBV2 and TRBJ2-1, with 9 bases that match TRBD2. Germline V CDR1 and CDR2: SNHLY, FYNNEI. Trimming removed 10 bases from V and 6 bases from J; junction bases left unmatched: 19. CDR3 size: 17 residues. CDR3 amino acids: CATENQILAGNGNEQFF. The CDR3 DNA is TGTGCCACCGAAAATCAAATCCTAGCGGGAAACGGCAATGAGCAGTTCTTC.

The chain combines TRBV3-1 (or the pseudogene TRBV3-2) with TRBJ1-1, with a weak D call TRBD1 (5 bases). CDR1 and CDR2 from the germline V gene are LGHDT and YNNKEL (reference sequence). Trimming took 7 bases from V and 4 from J, leaving 16 bases between them. The CDR3 is made up of 14 amino acids. CDR3 bases: TGTGCCAGCAACGAGGCGGGGCGCGGCACTGAAGCTTTCTTT. As protein: CASNEAGRGTEAFF.

V and J are TRBV11-3 and TRBJ2-5, with 7 positions matching TRBD2. V shed 5 bases and J 2 bases; nucleotides not matched to a gene: 8. Germline values: CDR1 SGHNT, CDR2 YENEEA. This CDR3 comprises 15 residues. CDR3 nucleotide sequence: TGTGCCAGCAGCATAAGCGGGACGGAACAAGAGACCCAGTACTTC. Its protein product is CASSISGTEQETQYF.

The chain joins TRBV11-3 to TRBJ2-2; TRBD1 agrees at 7 bases. The germline gives CDR1 SGHNT, CDR2 YENEEA. This CDR3 comprises 13 residues. J was trimmed by 5 bases and V by 6 bases; bases with no gene match: 3. The CDR3 DNA sequence: TGTGCCAGCAGTCAACAGGGGACCGGGGAGCTGTTTTTT. Translating gives CASSQQGTGELFF.